The 3 T cell receptor beta chains presented below share a single source sample, sequenced in a study of T-cell memory formation after mild COVID-19. TCRdb analysed the 5' RACE reads with MiXCR anew, one entry per CDR3 protein. This table holds some 110,000 distinct CDR3 sequences, roughly 12% found once. The source material was PBMCs or a T cell subset sorted from them (not recorded which). The origin of the receptors is an adult woman who had mild COVID-19 (a few samples of this study predate the infection). Cell type and time point are not known.

This clonotype was seen a few times. This chain joins TRBV9 and TRBJ2-1; 12 nucleotides line up with TRBD2. V lost 3 bases to trimming and J lost 4 bases; unmatched junction nucleotides: 5. There are 16 residues in the CDR3. Germline V gene lookup returns CDR1 SGDLS and CDR2 YYNGEE. Here the CDR3 reads CASSAQLAGGYNEQFF. In DNA, the CDR3 is TGTGCCAGCAGCGCCCAACTAGCGGGAGGTTACAATGAGCAGTTCTTC.

The chain links TRBV9 to TRBJ2-2; D gene uncertain. This CDR3 comprises 16 residues. Trimming removed 3 bases from V and 0 bases from J, with 12 bases in between. Germline CDR1 and CDR2: SGDLS and YYNGEE. The CDR3 nucleotides read TGTGCCAGCAGCGGTCTCCGCAGCCCGAACACCGGGGAGCTGTTTTTT. Translated, it gives CASSGLRSPNTGELFF.

This clonotype was detected many times. This chain connects TRBV11-1 to TRBJ2-7; 12 bases agree with TRBD2. CDR1 and CDR2 from the germline V gene are SGHAT and FQDESV (reference sequence). Losses at the gene ends were 5 bases for V and 5 bases for J; bases not matched to a gene: 13. The CDR3 runs to 17 residues. This chain's CDR3 is CASSDPMTSGSGDEQYF. CDR3 nucleotides: TGTGCCAGCAGCGACCCCATGACTAGCGGGAGTGGGGACGAGCAGTACTTC.